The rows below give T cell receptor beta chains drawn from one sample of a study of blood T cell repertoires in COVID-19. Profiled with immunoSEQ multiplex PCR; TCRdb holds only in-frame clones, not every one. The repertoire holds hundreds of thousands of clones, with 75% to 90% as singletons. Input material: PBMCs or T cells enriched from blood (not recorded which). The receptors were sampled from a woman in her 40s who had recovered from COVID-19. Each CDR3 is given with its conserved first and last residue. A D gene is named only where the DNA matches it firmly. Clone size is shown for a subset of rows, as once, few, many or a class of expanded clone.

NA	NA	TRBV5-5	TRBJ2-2	TGTGCCAGCAGCTTGGGGACAGCGACGAGCGGGGAGCTGTTTTTT	CASSLGTATSGELFF
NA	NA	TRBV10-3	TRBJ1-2	TGTGCCATCAGTGGGGGGCAGTCCCCCAACTATGGCTACACCTTC	CAISGGQSPNYGYTF
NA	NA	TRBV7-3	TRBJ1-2	TGTGCCAGCAGCTTATTGGCAGGGGATGGCTACACCTTC	CASSLLAGDGYTF
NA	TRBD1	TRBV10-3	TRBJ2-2	TGTGCCATCAGTAACAGGGGGGACACCGGGGAGCTGTTTTTT	CAISNRGDTGELFF
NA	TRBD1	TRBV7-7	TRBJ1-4	TGTGCTAGCAGCCAGGGGACAGGGTGGACTAATGAAAAACTGTTTTTT	CASSQGTGWTNEKLFF
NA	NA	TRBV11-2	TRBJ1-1	TGTGCCAGCATGGACTGGGCGCAGGACACTGAAGCTTTCTTT	CASMDWAQDTEAFF
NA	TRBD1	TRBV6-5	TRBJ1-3	TGTGCCATCGAGGACAGGGCCGGAAACACCATATATTTT	CAIEDRAGNTIYF
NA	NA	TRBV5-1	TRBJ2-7	TGCGCCAGCAGCTTGGCCCCAGGGGCATTTAACGAGCAGTACTTC	CASSLAPGAFNEQYF
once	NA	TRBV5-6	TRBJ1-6	TGTGCCAGCAGCTCGAGCCTCCGCGGGGGTGGTTCACCCCTCCACTTT	CASSSSLRGGGSPLHF
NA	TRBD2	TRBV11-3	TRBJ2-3	TGTGCCAGCAGCACCGGGACTAGCGGCCGCACAGATACGCAGTATTTT	CASSTGTSGRTDTQYF
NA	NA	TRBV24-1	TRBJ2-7	TGTGCCACCGCAGATTCCTACGAGCAGTACTTC	CATADSYEQYF
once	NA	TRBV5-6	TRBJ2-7	TGTGCCAGCAGCTTGCGGGGGACAGCTGGGGGCGAGCAGTACTTC	CASSLRGTAGGEQYF
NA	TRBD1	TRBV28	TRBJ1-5	TGTGCCAGCAGTTTATGGGCGGGACAGGACTCGGGTCAGCCCCAGCATTTT	CASSLWAGQDSGQPQHF